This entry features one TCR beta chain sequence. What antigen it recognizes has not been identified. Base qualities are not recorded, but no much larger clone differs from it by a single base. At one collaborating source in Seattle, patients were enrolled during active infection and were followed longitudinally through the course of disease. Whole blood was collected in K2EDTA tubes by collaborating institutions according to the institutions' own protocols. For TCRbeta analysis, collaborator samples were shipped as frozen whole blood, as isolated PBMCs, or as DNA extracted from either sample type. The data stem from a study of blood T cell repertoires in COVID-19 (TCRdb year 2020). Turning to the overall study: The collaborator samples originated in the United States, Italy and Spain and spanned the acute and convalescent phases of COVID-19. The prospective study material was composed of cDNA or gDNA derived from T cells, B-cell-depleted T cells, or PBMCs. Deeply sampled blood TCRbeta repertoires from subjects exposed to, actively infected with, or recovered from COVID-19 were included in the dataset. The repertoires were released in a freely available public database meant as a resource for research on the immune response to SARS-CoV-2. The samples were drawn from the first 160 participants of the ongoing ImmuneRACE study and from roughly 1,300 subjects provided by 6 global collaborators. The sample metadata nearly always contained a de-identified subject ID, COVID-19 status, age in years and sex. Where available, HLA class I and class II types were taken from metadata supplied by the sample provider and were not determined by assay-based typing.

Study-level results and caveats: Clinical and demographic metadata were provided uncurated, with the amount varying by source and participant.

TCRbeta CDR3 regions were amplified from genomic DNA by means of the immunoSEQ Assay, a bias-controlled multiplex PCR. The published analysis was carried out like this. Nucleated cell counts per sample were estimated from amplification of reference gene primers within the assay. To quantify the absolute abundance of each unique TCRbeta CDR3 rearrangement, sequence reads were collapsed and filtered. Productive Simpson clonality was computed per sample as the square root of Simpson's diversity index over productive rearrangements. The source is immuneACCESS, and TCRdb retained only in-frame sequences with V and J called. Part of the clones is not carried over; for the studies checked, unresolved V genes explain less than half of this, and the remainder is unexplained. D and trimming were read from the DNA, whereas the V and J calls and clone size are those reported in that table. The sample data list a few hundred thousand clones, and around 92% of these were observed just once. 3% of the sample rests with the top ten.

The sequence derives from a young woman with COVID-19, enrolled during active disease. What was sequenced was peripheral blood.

The DNA sequence follows: TGTGCCAGCACCAGGGGGCTTTCCTACGAGCAGTACTTC. Translated, this gives CASTRGLSYEQYF. Recombination joined TRBV6-5 with TRBJ2-7, and 8 junction bases match TRBD1. Including cysteine and phenylalanine, the CDR3 has 13 amino acids. Of all the DNA, just the CDR3 is kept, 39 bases in frame from base 1. The germline V gene provides CDR1 MNHEY and CDR2 SVGAGI. Ends trimmed: V by 7 bases, J by 1 base; bases unmatched to a gene: 3.